These 9 T cell receptor beta chains originate from one sample sequenced in a study of OX40 agonist ivuxolimab in advanced cancers. Profiling relied on immunoSEQ multiplex PCR, and the TCRdb table lists in-frame clones only, not all of them. The repertoire includes approximately 72,000 clones, around 88% of them detected once, and about 0.9% sits in the top ten. This specimen was CD4+ or CD8+ T cells sorted from blood, taken in a trial of the OX40 agonist ivuxolimab. Receptors were obtained from an adult with an advanced solid tumor such as melanoma, head and neck, liver or kidney cancer.

This chain connects TRBV7-3 to TRBJ2-3; D not resolved. This CDR3 region has 14 residues. Germline assignment: CDR1 SGHTA and CDR2 FQGTGA. Trimming pared 5 bases from V and 0 bases from J, leaving 9 bases between. CDR3 region: CASSIAPSTDTQYF. The DNA for the CDR3 is TGTGCCAGCAGCATAGCCCCCAGCACAGATACGCAGTATTTT.

The sample holds a few counts of this clone. V is TRBV6-5 and J is TRBJ1-2, with D tentatively TRBD1 (6 bases). This CDR3 has 13 amino acids. Trimming cost V 3 bases and J 7 bases, with 12 bases left between them. The germline V gene encodes CDR1 MNHEY and CDR2 SVGAGI. The CDR3 DNA reads TGTGCCAGCAGTTATAGGGGGATAGGTGGCTACACCTTC. Amino acids: CASSYRGIGGYTF.

This chain links TRBV19 with TRBJ2-1; 15 bases are shared with TRBD2. There are 16 residues in the CDR3. CDR1 is LNHDA and CDR2 is SQIVND in the germline V gene (reference sequence). V was clipped by 5 bases and J by 7 bases; unmatched bases: 6. The CDR3 reads CASSWPGTSGRNEQFF. CDR3 DNA sequence: TGTGCCAGTAGTTGGCCCGGGACTAGCGGGAGGAATGAGCAGTTCTTC. Using reference TRBV19 and TRBJ2-1 for the parts outside the CDR3, the full variable domain is DGGITQSPKYLFRKEGQNVTLSCEQNLNHDAMYWYRQDPGQGLRLIYYSQIVNDFQKGDIAEGYSVSREKKESFPLTVTSAQKNPTAFYLCASSWPGTSGRNEQFFGPGTRLTVL.

This clone occurred once. The chain has TRBV30 and TRBJ2-4; D is possibly TRBD2 (6 bases). Trimming shortened V by 3 bases and J by 1 base, and 13 bases separated the two germline ends. The V gene's germline CDR1 is GTSNPN and CDR2 SVGIG (reference sequence). The CDR3 is 15 residues long. The CDR3 sequence: CAWRSGLLAKNIQYF. As DNA, the CDR3 is TGTGCCTGGAGGTCCGGACTACTCGCCAAAAACATTCAGTACTTC.

The gene calls are TRBV5-1 and TRBJ2-3, with D maybe TRBD2 (6 bases). The CDR3 covers 14 residues. The germline V gene encodes CDR1 SGHRS and CDR2 YFSETQ. V lost 4 bases, J lost 5 bases, and 14 bases lay in between. CDR3 bases: TGCGCCAGCAGCGCAGGGAGGTCGGAAGATACGCAGTATTTT. It translates to CASSAGRSEDTQYF.

The genes are TRBV7-9 and TRBJ2-7, with a tentative D call TRBD2 (5 bases). CDR1 and CDR2 (germline): SEHNR, FQNEAQ (reference sequence). The CDR3 spans 11 residues. Trimming took 7 bases from V and 6 from J, leaving 10 bases between them. The CDR3 protein is CASTRTAEQYF. The CDR3 coding sequence is TGTGCCAGCACCCGGACTGCCGAGCAGTACTTC.

The chain combines TRBV25-1 with TRBJ2-1, with 8 bases lining up with TRBD2. This CDR3 comprises 17 residues. Germline V CDR1 and CDR2: MGHDK, SYGVNS. V gave up 1 base and J gave up 7 bases; unmatched junction bases: 12. The CDR3 bases are TGTGCCAGCAGTGAATCAGAGGGACTAGAGAAAGGGAATGAGCAGTTCTTC. It is translated as CASSESEGLEKGNEQFF.

This chain links TRBV5-1 with TRBJ2-5; D unresolved. CDR3 size: 15 residues. The germline V and J ends were trimmed by 0 bases and 2 bases, with 11 bases remaining between them. CDR1 and CDR2 from the germline V gene are SGHRS and YFSETQ. CDR3 coding DNA: TGCGCCAGCAGCTTGGTTCTAGTCGAACAAGAGACCCAGTACTTC. Protein sequence: CASSLVLVEQETQYF.

This sequence joins TRBV5-4 and TRBJ2-5, with D hard to call. This CDR3 has 15 amino acids. Deletions cut 0 bases from V and 1 base from J, with 10 bases between. From germline, CDR1 is SGHNT and CDR2 YYREEE (reference sequence). The CDR3, as DNA: TGTGCCAGCAGCTTGGAGGCCACGGCCCAAGAGACCCAGTACTTC. Translation gives CASSLEATAQETQYF.